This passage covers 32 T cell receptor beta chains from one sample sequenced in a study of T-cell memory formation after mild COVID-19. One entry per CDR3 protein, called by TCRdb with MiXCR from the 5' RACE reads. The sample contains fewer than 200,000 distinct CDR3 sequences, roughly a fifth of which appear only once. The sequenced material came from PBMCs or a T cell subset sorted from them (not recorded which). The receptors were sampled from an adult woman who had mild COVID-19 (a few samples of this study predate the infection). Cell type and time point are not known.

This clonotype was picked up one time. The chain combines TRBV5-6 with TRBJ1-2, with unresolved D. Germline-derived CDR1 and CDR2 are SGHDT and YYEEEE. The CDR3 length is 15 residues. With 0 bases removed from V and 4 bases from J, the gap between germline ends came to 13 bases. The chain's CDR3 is CASSLDLMEIYGYTF. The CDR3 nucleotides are TGTGCCAGCAGCTTGGACCTCATGGAAATCTATGGCTACACCTTC.

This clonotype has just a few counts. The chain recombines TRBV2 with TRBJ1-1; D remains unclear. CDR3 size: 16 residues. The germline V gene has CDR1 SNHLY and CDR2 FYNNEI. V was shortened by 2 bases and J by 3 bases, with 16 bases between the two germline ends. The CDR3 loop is CASSELQPVMDTEAFF. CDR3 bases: TGTGCCAGCAGTGAACTGCAGCCTGTAATGGACACTGAAGCTTTCTTT. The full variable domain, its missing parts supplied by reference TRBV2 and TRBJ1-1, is EPEVTQTPSHQVTQMGQEVILRCVPISNHLYFYWYRQILGQKVEFLVSFYNNEISEKSEIFDDQFSVERPDGSNFTLKIRSTKLEDSAMYFCASSELQPVMDTEAFFGQGTRLTVV.

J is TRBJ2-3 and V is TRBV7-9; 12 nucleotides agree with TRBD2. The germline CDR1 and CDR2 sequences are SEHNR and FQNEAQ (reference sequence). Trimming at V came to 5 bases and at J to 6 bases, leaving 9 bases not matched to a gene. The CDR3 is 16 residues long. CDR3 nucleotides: TGTGCCAGCAGCCGAAGACTAGCGGGAGAATCGGATACGCAGTATTTT. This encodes CASSRRLAGESDTQYF.

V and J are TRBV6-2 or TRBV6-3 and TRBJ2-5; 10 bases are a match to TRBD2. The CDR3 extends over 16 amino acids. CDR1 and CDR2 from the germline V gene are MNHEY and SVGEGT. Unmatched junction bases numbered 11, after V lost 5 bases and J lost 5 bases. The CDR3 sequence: CASSPLAGVREETQYF. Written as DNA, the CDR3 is TGTGCCAGCAGTCCCCTAGCGGGAGTTCGAGAGGAGACCCAGTACTTC.

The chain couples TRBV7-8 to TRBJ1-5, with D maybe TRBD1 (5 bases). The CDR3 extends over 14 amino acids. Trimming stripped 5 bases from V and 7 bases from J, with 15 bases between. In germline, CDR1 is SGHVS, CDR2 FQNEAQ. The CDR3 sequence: CASSRSTAWQPQHF. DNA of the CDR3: TGTGCCAGCAGCCGTTCGACAGCCTGGCAGCCCCAGCATTTT.

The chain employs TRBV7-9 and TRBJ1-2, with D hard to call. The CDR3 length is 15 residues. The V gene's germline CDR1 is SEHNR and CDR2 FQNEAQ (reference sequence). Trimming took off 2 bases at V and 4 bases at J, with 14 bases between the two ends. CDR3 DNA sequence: TGTGCCAGCAGCTTACGGAGGGAAGAGATCTATGGCTACACCTTC. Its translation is CASSLRREEIYGYTF.

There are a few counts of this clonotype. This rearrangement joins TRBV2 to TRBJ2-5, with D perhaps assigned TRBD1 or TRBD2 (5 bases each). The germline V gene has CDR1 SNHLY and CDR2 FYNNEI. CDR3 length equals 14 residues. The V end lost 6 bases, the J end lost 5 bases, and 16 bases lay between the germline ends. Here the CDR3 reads CASRVSGAWETQYF. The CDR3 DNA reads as TGTGCCAGCAGAGTATCCGGGGCATGGGAGACCCAGTACTTC.

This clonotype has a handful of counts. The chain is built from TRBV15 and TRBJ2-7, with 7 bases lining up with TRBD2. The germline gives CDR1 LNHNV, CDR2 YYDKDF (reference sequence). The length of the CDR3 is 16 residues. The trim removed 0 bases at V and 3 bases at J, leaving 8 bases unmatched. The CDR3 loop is CATSRDLQWGGYEQYF. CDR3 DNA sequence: TGTGCCACCAGCAGAGATCTCCAGTGGGGGGGCTACGAGCAGTACTTC.

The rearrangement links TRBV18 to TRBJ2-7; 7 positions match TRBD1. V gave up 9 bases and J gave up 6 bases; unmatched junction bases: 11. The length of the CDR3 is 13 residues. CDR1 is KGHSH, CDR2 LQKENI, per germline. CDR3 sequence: CASQDRNYGEQYF. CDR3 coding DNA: TGTGCCAGTCAGGACAGGAATTATGGCGAGCAGTACTTC.

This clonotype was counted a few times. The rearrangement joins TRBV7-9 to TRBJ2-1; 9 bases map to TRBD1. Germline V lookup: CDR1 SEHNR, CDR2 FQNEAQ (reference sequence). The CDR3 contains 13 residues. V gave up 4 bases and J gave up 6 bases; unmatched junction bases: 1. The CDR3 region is CASSSDRGNEQFF. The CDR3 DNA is TGTGCCAGCAGCTCGGACAGGGGCAATGAGCAGTTCTTC.

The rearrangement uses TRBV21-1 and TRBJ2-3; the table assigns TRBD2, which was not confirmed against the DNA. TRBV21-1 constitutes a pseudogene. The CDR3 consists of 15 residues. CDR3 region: CASSPSGGCGDTQYF. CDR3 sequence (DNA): TGTGCCAGCAGCCCTTCCGGAGGGTGTGGAGATACGCAGTATTTT.

The CDR3 nucleotides are TGCAGTGCTAGAGATAACGGCGGGCAGGGGGGATACAATGAGCAGTTCTTC. This sequence encodes CSARDNGGQGGYNEQFF. This chain connects TRBV20-1 to TRBJ2-1, with D perhaps TRBD1 (7 bases). V was pared by 0 bases and J by 4 bases, with 19 bases between. CDR1 is DFQATT, CDR2 SNEGSKA, per germline (reference sequence). This CDR3 contains 17 residues.

CDR3 amino acids: CASSLALGGGLHEQFF. DNA for the CDR3: TGTGCCAGCAGCTTAGCCCTCGGTGGCGGGTTGCACGAGCAGTTCTTC. V gene TRBV7-6 combines with J gene TRBJ2-1; D is perhaps TRBD2 (5 bases). The CDR3 extends over 16 amino acids. V lost 0 bases and J lost 10, with 19 bases in between. The germline CDR1 and CDR2 sequences are SGHVS and FNYEAQ.

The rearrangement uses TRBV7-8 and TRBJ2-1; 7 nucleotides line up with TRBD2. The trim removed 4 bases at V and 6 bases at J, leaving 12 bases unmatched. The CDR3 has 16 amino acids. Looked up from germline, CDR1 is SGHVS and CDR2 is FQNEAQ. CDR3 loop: CASSSTGGTAGNEQFF. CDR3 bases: TGTGCCAGCAGCTCCACGGGGGGAACCGCAGGCAATGAGCAGTTCTTC.

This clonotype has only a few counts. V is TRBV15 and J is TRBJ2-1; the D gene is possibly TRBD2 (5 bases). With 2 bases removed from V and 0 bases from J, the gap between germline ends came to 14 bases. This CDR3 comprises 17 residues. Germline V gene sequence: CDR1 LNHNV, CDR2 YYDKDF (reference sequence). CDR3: CATSRRFGEDSYNEQFF. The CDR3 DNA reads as TGTGCCACCAGCAGAAGGTTCGGGGAAGACTCCTACAATGAGCAGTTCTTC.

The CDR3 DNA is TGCAGCCTAAGACTAGCTGATCTTTACAATGAGCAGTTCTTC. This encodes CSLRLADLYNEQFF. The chain links TRBV29-1 to TRBJ2-1, with 7 positions matching TRBD2. V lost 8 bases and J lost 4; bases outside the gene matches: 11. The CDR3 totals 14 residues. Germline V gene sequence: CDR1 SQVTM, CDR2 ANQGSEA.

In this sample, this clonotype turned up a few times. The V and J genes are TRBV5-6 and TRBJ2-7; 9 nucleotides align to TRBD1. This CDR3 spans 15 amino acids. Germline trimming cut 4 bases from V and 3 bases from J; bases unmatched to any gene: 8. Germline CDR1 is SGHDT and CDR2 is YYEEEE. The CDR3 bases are TGTGCCAGCAGCCCGGGGACAGGGATGGGCTACGAGCAGTACTTC. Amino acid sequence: CASSPGTGMGYEQYF.

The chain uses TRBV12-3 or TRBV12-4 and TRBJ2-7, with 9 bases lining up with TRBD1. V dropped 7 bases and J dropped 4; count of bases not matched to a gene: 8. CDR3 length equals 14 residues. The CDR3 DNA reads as TGTGCCAGCACTAACAGGGGGCGCGGGTACGAGCAGTACTTC. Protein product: CASTNRGRGYEQYF.

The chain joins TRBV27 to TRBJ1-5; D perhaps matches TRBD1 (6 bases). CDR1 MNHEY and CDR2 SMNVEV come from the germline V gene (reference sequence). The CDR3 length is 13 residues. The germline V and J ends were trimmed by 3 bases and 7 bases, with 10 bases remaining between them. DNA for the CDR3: TGTGCCAGCAGTTTGGACAGCCACCAGCCCCAGCATTTT. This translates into CASSLDSHQPQHF.

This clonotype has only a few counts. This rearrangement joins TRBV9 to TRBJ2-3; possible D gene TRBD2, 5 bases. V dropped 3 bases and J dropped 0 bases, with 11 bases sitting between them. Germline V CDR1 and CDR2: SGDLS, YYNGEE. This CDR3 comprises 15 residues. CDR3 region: CASSARGGSTDTQYF. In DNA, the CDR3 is TGTGCCAGCAGCGCTAGAGGCGGGAGCACAGATACGCAGTATTTT.

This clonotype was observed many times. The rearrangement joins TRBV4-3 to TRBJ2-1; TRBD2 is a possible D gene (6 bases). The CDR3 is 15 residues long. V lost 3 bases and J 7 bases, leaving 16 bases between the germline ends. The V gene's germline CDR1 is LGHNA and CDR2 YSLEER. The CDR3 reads CASSQSGMEGNEQFF. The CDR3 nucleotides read TGCGCCAGCAGCCAGTCCGGGATGGAGGGAAATGAGCAGTTCTTC.

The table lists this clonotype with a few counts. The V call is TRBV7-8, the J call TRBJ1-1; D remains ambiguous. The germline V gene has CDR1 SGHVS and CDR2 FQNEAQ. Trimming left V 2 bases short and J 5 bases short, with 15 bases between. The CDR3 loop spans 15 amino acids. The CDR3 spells CASSLFWSPDTEAFF. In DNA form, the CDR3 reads TGTGCCAGCAGCTTATTTTGGAGCCCGGATACTGAAGCTTTCTTT.

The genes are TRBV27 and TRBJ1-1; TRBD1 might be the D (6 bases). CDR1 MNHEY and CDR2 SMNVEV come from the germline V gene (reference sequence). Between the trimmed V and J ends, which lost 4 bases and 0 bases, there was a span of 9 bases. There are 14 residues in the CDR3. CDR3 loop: CASSSGTLNTEAFF. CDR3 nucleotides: TGTGCCAGCAGTTCCGGGACACTGAACACTGAAGCTTTCTTT.

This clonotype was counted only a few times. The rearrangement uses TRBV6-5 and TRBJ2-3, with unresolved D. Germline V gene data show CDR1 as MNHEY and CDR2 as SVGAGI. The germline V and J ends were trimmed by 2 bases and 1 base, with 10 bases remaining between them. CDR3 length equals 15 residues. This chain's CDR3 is CASSYGQFGTDTQYF. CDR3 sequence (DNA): TGTGCCAGCAGTTACGGGCAGTTCGGCACAGATACGCAGTATTTT.

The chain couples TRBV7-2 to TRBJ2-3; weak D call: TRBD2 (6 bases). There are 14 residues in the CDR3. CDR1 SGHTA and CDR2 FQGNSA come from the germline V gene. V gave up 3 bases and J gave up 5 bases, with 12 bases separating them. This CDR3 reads CASSLGGPQDTQYF. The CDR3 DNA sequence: TGTGCCAGCAGCTTGGGGGGACCCCAAGATACGCAGTATTTT.

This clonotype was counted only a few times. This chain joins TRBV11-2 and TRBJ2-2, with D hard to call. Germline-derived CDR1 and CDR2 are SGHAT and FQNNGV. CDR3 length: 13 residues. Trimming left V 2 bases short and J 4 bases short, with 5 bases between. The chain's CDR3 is CASSLKGTGELFF. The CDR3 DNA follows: TGTGCCAGCAGCTTAAAAGGCACCGGGGAGCTGTTTTTT.

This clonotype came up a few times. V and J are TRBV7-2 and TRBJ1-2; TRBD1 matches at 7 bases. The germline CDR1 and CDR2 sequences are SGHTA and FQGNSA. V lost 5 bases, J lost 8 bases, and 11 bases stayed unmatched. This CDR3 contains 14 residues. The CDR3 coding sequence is TGTGCCAGCAGCGGATCGACAGGGCCGGTGGGCTACACCTTC. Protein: CASSGSTGPVGYTF.

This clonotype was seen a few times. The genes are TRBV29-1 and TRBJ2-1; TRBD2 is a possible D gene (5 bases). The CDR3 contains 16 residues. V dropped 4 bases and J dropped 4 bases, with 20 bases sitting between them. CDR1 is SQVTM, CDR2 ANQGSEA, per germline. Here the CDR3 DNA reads TGCAGCGTTGGGGTTGACTACATTACGGGATACAATGAGCAGTTCTTC. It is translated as CSVGVDYITGYNEQFF.

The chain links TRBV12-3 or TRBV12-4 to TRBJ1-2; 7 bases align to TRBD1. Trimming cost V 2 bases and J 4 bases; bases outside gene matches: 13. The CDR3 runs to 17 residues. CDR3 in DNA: TGTGCCAGCAGTTTATTCTCGACAGGGCGGAAGTCCTATGGCTACACCTTC. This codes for CASSLFSTGRKSYGYTF.

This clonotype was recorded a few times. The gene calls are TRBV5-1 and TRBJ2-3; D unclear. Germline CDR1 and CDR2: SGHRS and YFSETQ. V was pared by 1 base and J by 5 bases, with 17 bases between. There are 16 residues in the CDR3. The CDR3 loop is CASSLFGRIRQDTQYF. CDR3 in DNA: TGCGCCAGCAGCTTGTTCGGGCGTATTAGACAAGATACGCAGTATTTT.

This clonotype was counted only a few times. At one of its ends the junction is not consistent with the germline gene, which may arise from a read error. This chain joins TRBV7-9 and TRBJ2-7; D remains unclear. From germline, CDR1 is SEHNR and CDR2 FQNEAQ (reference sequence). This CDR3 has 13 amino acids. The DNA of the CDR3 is TGCGCGCTAAACGACCAGCTCTCGTACGAGCAGTACTTC. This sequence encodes CALNDQLSYEQYF.

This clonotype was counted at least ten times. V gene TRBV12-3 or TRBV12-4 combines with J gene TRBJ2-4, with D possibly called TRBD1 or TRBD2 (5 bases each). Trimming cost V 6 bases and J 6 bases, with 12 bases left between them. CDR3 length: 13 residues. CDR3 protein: CASSDGTPNIQYF. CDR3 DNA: TGTGCCAGCAGCGACGGGACCCCAAACATTCAGTACTTC.